This record looks at one T cell receptor (beta chain) sequence and its context. Its antigen is not identified. The ends were cut back, 5 bases at V and 0 bases at J, with 12 bases in the middle. This CDR3 has 15 amino acids. CDR1 is LNHDA and CDR2 is SQIVND in the germline V gene (reference sequence). The data were obtained in a study of a mutant IDH1 vaccine in newly diagnosed glioma. Study as a whole: Radiotherapy alone preceded vaccination by 4-6 weeks; alternatively, vaccination started with temozolomide cycles. Patients had received radiotherapy, temozolomide, or both previously, most receiving both.

Stated time point: week 11, during vaccination. What each vaccine dose contained was 300 ug of mutant IDH1 20-mer peptide, accompanied by topical imiquimod. Repertoires were generated with immunoSEQ multiplex PCR, while TCRdb's copy carries only in-frame clones and drops some. The sample lists about 130,000 clones, around 80% seen once, with around 5.5% in the top ten. The chain recombines TRBV19 with TRBJ2-3; D may be TRBD1 (5 bases). The receptor's source is a man aged 40-49 years with glioma. The starting material was PBMCs, obtained from a glioma patient whose treatment included an IDH1 peptide vaccine. Written as DNA, the CDR3 is TGTGCCAGTAGTGGGGCGGTGACTAGCACAGATACGCAGTATTTT. Protein: CASSGAVTSTDTQYF.